This entry is about one T cell receptor (beta chain). Its antigen is not identified. The data originate from a study of cytomegalovirus exposure and HLA in healthy donors. Study-level results: Presence/absence analyses supposed approximately even sequencing depth among donors. Most TCR sequences were rare, but some public TCRs occurred in many donors. TCR beta chains associated with HLA were, in a later analysis, more clonally expanded than equally common others.

With 0 bases removed from V and 13 bases from J, the gap between germline ends came to 10 bases. The length of the CDR3 is 12 residues. CDR1 and CDR2 (germline): SGHDN, FVKESK. The PCR was carried out with 60 Vbeta primers and 13 Jbeta primers. Profiling relied on immunoSEQ multiplex PCR, and the TCRdb table lists in-frame clones only, not all of them. Of 120,000 to 150,000 clones listed, roughly 73% are singletons. The TCR sequence derives from a female donor in good health and CMV-seronegative. The chain employs TRBV14 and TRBJ2-4; D ambiguous. Material: PBMCs. The DNA of the CDR3 is TGTGCCAGCAGCCAAGATGCCGTTCGGCAGTACTTC. Its translation is CASSQDAVRQYF.